The 24 T cell receptor beta chains given below trace back to one sample, sequenced in a study of T cells in Graves' hyperthyroidism and ophthalmopathy. Researchers took RNA transcripts and amplified the TCR beta CDR3 regions from them. TCR CDR3 underwent first-round RT-PCR with the HTBI primer set. TCRdb fed the multiplex PCR reads into MiXCR, producing one record per CDR3 protein. The data show a few hundred thousand distinct CDR3 sequences, about 15% seen once. Sample: blood. These receptor sequences come from a woman aged 35 to 49 with Graves' hyperthyroidism.

V and J are TRBV19 and TRBJ1-2, with 7 bases lining up with TRBD1. V lost 5 bases and J lost 3; bases outside the gene matches: 6. The CDR3 consists of 14 residues. Germline assignment: CDR1 LNHDA and CDR2 SQIVND (reference sequence). CDR3 sequence: CASSLLGTDYGYTF. The CDR3, as DNA: TGTGCCAGTAGTCTCCTTGGGACAGACTATGGCTACACCTTC.

This clonotype was recorded many times. V usage is TRBV11-2 and J usage is TRBJ1-2; D is possibly TRBD1 (6 bases). V lost 5 bases, J lost 3 bases, and 13 bases lay in between. CDR1 and CDR2 (germline): SGHAT, FQNNGV. The CDR3 is 14 residues long. The DNA of the CDR3 is TGTGCCAGCAGCGAGAACGACAGGTACTATGGCTACACCTTC. As protein: CASSENDRYYGYTF.

The chain uses TRBV28 and TRBJ2-5; weak D call: TRBD1 (5 bases). The CDR3 length is 12 residues. The germline V and J ends were trimmed by 7 bases and 5 bases, with 11 bases remaining between them. CDR1 MDHEN and CDR2 SYDVKM come from the germline V gene. CDR3 residues: CASTSGAETQYF. CDR3 bases: TGTGCCAGCACCTCTGGGGCCGAGACCCAGTACTTC.

The chain links TRBV19 to TRBJ2-7, with D possibly TRBD1 on 6 matching bases. The CDR3 sequence is 14 residues long. V lost 5 bases and J lost 1, with 12 bases in between. Germline CDR1 is LNHDA and CDR2 is SQIVND (reference sequence). CDR3 sequence: CASSDSGQSYEQYF. The CDR3 DNA is TGTGCCAGTAGTGACTCGGGACAATCCTACGAGCAGTACTTC.

This clonotype was recorded a few times. The chain recombines TRBV2 with TRBJ2-4; possibly TRBD1 or TRBD2 for D (7 bases each). CDR1 SNHLY and CDR2 FYNNEI come from the germline V gene. CDR3 length equals 14 residues. V lost 8 bases, J lost 5 bases, and 16 bases lay in between. The CDR3 DNA is TGTGCCAGCGGAAGGGAGGGGGCCGAAAACATTCAGTACTTC. Its translation: CASGREGAENIQYF.

The sample holds many counts of this clonotype. The rearrangement links TRBV28 to TRBJ2-5; weak D call: TRBD1 (6 bases). The CDR3 covers 14 residues. Germline loops: CDR1 MDHEN, CDR2 SYDVKM. V lost 5 bases to trimming and J lost 5 bases, with 15 bases between them. The CDR3 nucleotides read TGTGCCAGCAGTCTAAACGACAGGTCCGAGACCCAGTACTTC. This encodes CASSLNDRSETQYF.

The CDR3 DNA follows: TGTGCCTGGAGTACCACTAGTGCCCACAATGAGCAGTTCTTC. Residues: CAWSTTSAHNEQFF. The rearrangement joins TRBV30 to TRBJ2-1; perhaps TRBD2 as D (5 bases). The CDR3 runs to 14 residues. V was pared by 2 bases and J by 5 bases, with 13 bases between. CDR1 and CDR2 from the germline V gene are GTSNPN and SVGIG (reference sequence).

This sequence joins TRBV12-3 or TRBV12-4 and TRBJ2-1; 10 bases map to TRBD1. This CDR3 is built from 15 residues. With V trimmed by 6 bases and J by 8 bases, 10 bases remained unmatched. The CDR3 DNA reads as TGTGCCAGCAGGCCCGGGACAGGGGCCGATTATGAGCAGTTCTTC. Its protein product is CASRPGTGADYEQFF.

This clonotype occurred a few times. The J gene is TRBJ2-3, the V gene TRBV5-5, with D tentatively TRBD2 (5 bases). The CDR3 runs 13 residues. With 7 bases removed from V and 0 bases from J, the gap between germline ends came to 9 bases. The germline V gene has CDR1 SGHKS and CDR2 YYEKEE (reference sequence). CDR3 region: CASWRVSTDTQYF. In DNA form, the CDR3 reads TGTGCCAGCTGGCGGGTTAGCACAGATACGCAGTATTTT.

The chain's CDR3 is CSAGGTMNTEAFF. CDR3 bases: TGCAGTGCGGGGGGGACCATGAACACTGAAGCTTTCTTT. This chain links TRBV20-1 with TRBJ1-1; D perhaps matches TRBD1 (5 bases). Looked up from germline, CDR1 is DFQATT and CDR2 is SNEGSKA (reference sequence). V lost 6 bases to trimming and J lost 0 bases, with 11 bases between them. This CDR3 has 13 amino acids.

This clonotype has just a few counts. J is TRBJ2-1 and V is TRBV5-1; 8 nucleotides line up with TRBD2. V was pared by 2 bases and J by 0 bases, with 7 bases of the junction left unmatched. Germline CDR1 and CDR2: SGHRS and YFSETQ. This CDR3 spans 17 amino acids. CDR3 in amino acids: CASSFAVAGSSYNEQFF. The CDR3, as DNA: TGCGCCAGCAGCTTCGCAGTAGCGGGAAGCTCCTACAATGAGCAGTTCTTC.

Concerning this clonotype: With a much larger clone just one base away, this may be a read error. V and J are TRBV5-1 and TRBJ2-2; 10 bases agree with TRBD1. CDR3 length: 16 amino acids. Looked up from germline, CDR1 is SGHRS and CDR2 is YFSETQ. The CDR3 nucleotides are TGCGCCAGCAGCTCGTCGACAGGGGGCGGCACCGAGGAGCTGTTTTTT. This gives the protein CASSSSTGGGTEELFF.

This clonotype has a handful of counts. The chain joins TRBV5-1 to TRBJ2-7; TRBD1 agrees at 7 bases. Germline V gene sequence: CDR1 SGHRS, CDR2 YFSETQ. The CDR3 covers 15 residues. Losses at the gene ends were 1 base for V and 1 base for J; bases not matched to a gene: 5. CDR3: CASSLSGTESYEQYF. CDR3 coding DNA: TGCGCCAGCAGCTTGTCCGGGACAGAGTCCTACGAGCAGTACTTC.

This clonotype was seen at least ten times. The CDR3 sequence is CASSYAGLAGGDTQYF. CDR3 DNA sequence: TGTGCCAGCAGTTACGCGGGACTAGCGGGAGGAGATACGCAGTATTTT. The rearrangement joins TRBV6-2 or TRBV6-3 to TRBJ2-3, with 15 positions matching TRBD2. Trimming at V came to 2 bases and at J to 5 bases, leaving 2 bases not matched to a gene. Germline CDR1 MNHEY, CDR2 SVGEGT. CDR3 size: 16 residues.

This clonotype was observed many times. The gene calls are TRBV6-1 and TRBJ2-3; D is possibly TRBD2 (6 bases). CDR1 and CDR2 from the germline V gene are MNHNS and SASEGT. V shed 2 bases and J shed 3 bases, with 9 bases lying between them. This CDR3 comprises 14 residues. The CDR3 sequence is CASSESGRTDTQYF. CDR3 bases: TGTGCCAGCAGTGAATCTGGGAGGACAGATACGCAGTATTTT.

This clonotype has a count of ten or more. V gene TRBV28 combines with J gene TRBJ2-1, with D possibly TRBD2 on 5 matching bases. The V end was cut by 3 bases, the J end by 2 bases, with 11 bases between. This CDR3 region has 15 residues. Germline-derived CDR1 and CDR2 are MDHEN and SYDVKM. The CDR3 spells CASSLVIGTYNEQFF. CDR3 nucleotide sequence: TGTGCCAGCAGTTTGGTTATCGGGACCTACAATGAGCAGTTCTTC. The whole variable domain, filled in from reference TRBV28 and TRBJ2-1, reads DVKVTQSSRYLVKRTGEKVFLECVQDMDHENMFWYRQDPGLGLRLIYFSYDVKMKEKGDIPEGYSVSREKKERFSLILESASTNQTSMYLCASSLVIGTYNEQFFGPGTRLTVL.

CDR3 nucleotide sequence: TGTGCCAGTATGGATCCCTATAATTCACCCCTCCACTTT. It yields the protein CASMDPYNSPLHF. The chain links TRBV19 to TRBJ1-6, with D unresolved. Trimming left V 7 bases short and J 2 bases short, with 6 bases between. The CDR3 is made up of 13 amino acids. Germline assignment: CDR1 LNHDA and CDR2 SQIVND (reference sequence). The complete variable domain, with remaining parts taken from reference TRBV19 and TRBJ1-6, reads DGGITQSPKYLFRKEGQNVTLSCEQNLNHDAMYWYRQDPGQGLRLIYYSQIVNDFQKGDIAEGYSVSREKKESFPLTVTSAQKNPTAFYLCASMDPYNSPLHFGNGTRLTVT.

This sequence joins TRBV5-1 and TRBJ2-5; 7 nucleotides agree with TRBD2. J gave up 5 bases and V 3 bases, and 16 bases lay outside the gene matches. CDR3 length: 17 amino acids. The germline gives CDR1 SGHRS, CDR2 YFSETQ. CDR3 protein: CASSSWSLGAGDETQYF. In nucleotides, the CDR3 is TGCGCCAGCAGCTCATGGAGTCTGGGCGCGGGAGACGAGACCCAGTACTTC.

This clonotype showed up many times. This sequence joins TRBV3-1 and TRBJ2-1, with D possibly matching TRBD1 (6 bases). This CDR3 comprises 15 residues. Germline CDR1 is LGHDT and CDR2 is YNNKEL (reference sequence). The V and J ends lost 1 base and 9 bases respectively, with 16 bases between them. The CDR3: CASSQVLQGYPEQFF. The CDR3 DNA follows: TGTGCCAGCAGCCAAGTCTTACAGGGTTATCCTGAGCAGTTCTTC.

This clonotype was counted ten times or more. The chain is built from TRBV20-1 and TRBJ2-3; 8 bases are shared with TRBD2. Germline loops: CDR1 DFQATT, CDR2 SNEGSKA (reference sequence). CDR3 size: 15 residues. The V and J ends lost 3 bases and 1 base, in that order; junction bases with no gene match: 6. In nucleotides, the CDR3 is TGCAGTGCTAGTCAGGTCGGGAGGGGCACAGATACGCAGTATTTT. It translates to CSASQVGRGTDTQYF.

Many counts were recorded for this clonotype. The chain uses TRBV27 and TRBJ2-1; 9 nucleotides line up with TRBD2. CDR1 and CDR2 from the germline V gene are MNHEY and SMNVEV (reference sequence). The CDR3 extends over 15 amino acids. V lost 2 bases, J lost 8 bases, and 7 bases stayed unmatched. The CDR3 region is CASSLLGLAGYEQFF. CDR3 sequence (DNA): TGTGCCAGCAGTTTACTGGGTCTAGCGGGATATGAGCAGTTCTTC.

This clonotype was detected only a few times. The genes are TRBV6-2 or TRBV6-3 and TRBJ2-1, with 9 bases that match TRBD1. V lost 6 bases and J lost 7; bases outside the gene matches: 25. Germline-derived CDR1 and CDR2 are MNHEY and SVGEGT. The CDR3 length is 20 residues. Here the CDR3 reads CASRRDGAGTGLRVGNEQFF. In nucleotides, the CDR3 is TGTGCCAGCAGACGTGACGGGGCCGGGACAGGGCTTCGGGTGGGGAATGAGCAGTTCTTC.

Many counts were recorded for this clonotype. The chain is built from TRBV2 and TRBJ2-3, with TRBD2 identical over 13 bases. The J segment lost 2 bases and the V segment lost 6 bases, leaving 2 bases of the junction unmatched. The CDR3 contains 15 residues. CDR1 and CDR2 (germline): SNHLY, FYNNEI. CDR3 nucleotide sequence: TGTGCCAGCAGCGGACTAGCGGGAGTCACAGATACGCAGTATTTT. As protein: CASSGLAGVTDTQYF.

As regards this clonotype: The junction does not match germline at one end; this may be a read error. The V and J genes are TRBV18 and TRBJ2-5, with TRBD1 as a possible D gene (5 bases). The CDR3 loop spans 14 amino acids. Germline V gives CDR1 KGHSH, CDR2 LQKENI. The CDR3, as DNA: TGTGCCAGCTCAACACAGGAACCCCAAAAGACCCAGTACTTC. Translated: CASSTQEPQKTQYF. Combining the CDR3 with reference TRBV18 and TRBJ2-5 gives the whole variable domain NAGVMQNPRHLVRRRGQEARLRCSPMKGHSHVYWYRQLPEEGLKFMVYLQKENIIDESGMPKERFSAEFPKEGPSILRIQQVVRGDSAAYFCASSTQEPQKTQYFGPGTRLLVL.